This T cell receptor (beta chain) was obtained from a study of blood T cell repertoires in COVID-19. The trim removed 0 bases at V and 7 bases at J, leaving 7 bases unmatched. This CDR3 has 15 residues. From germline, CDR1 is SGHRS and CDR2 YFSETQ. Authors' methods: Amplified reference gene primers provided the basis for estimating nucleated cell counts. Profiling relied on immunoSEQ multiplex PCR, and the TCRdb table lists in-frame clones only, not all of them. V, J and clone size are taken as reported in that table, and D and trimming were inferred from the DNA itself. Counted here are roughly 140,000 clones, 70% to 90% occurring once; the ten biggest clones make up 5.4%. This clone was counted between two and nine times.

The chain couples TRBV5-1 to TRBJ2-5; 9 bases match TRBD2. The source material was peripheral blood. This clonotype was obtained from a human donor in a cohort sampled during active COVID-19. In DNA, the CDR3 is TGCGCCAGCAGCTTGGCAAGCGGGGGGCCCGGGACCCAGTACTTC. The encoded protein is CASSLASGGPGTQYF.